Listed below are T cell receptor beta chains from one sample, sequenced in a study of identical twins. TCRdb itself ran the 5' RACE reads through MiXCR, one entry per CDR3 protein. The table records some 790,000 distinct CDR3 sequences, 15% to 20% of them present only once. The same data also contributed to another study, on T cells expressing NK-cell markers.

The sequenced sample was PBMCs. These receptors all stem from a woman under 30 in good health. CDR3s include the opening cysteine and the closing phenylalanine or tryptophan. The D gene is left open where the match is weak. The size of a clone is reported for some rows only, either as once, few or many, or as a class for expanded clones.

cdr3_nt cdr3_aa clone_size j_call v_call d_call
TGCAGTGCTTACCGCGCGGGAGGAGTAGCTGAAGCTTTCTTT CSAYRAGGVAEAFF few TRBJ1-1 TRBV20-1 NA
TGTGCCAGCAGTGGACTAGCGGCATCCTACGAGCAGTACTTC CASSGLAASYEQYF few TRBJ2-7 TRBV12-3/TRBV12-4 TRBD2
TGTGCCAGCAGCGTAGCCCCTAGCGGCTCTAGCACAGATACGCAGTATTTT CASSVAPSGSSTDTQYF NA TRBJ2-3 TRBV9 TRBD2
TGTGCCAGCAGTTTCAGGGCGAATAATTCACCCCTCCACTTT CASSFRANNSPLHF many TRBJ1-6 TRBV12-3/TRBV12-4 NA
TGCAGTGCTAGTCGGGGGGACGGACCGGGCCAGTACTTC CSASRGDGPGQYF few TRBJ2-5 TRBV20-1 TRBD2
TGCAGCGTTTACAGGGGTTATAACACCGGGGAGCTGTTTTTT CSVYRGYNTGELFF few TRBJ2-2 TRBV29-1 TRBD1
TGCAGTGCTCGGGGACTAGCGGGAGGGATCTACAATGAGCAGTTCTTC CSARGLAGGIYNEQFF few TRBJ2-1 TRBV20-1 TRBD2
TGCGCCAGCAGCTTGAGTCCGGGACAGGGGAGCGAGCAGTACTTC CASSLSPGQGSEQYF NA TRBJ2-7 TRBV5-1 TRBD1
TGCGCCAGCAGCTTTAATGGGGTTGGAAGCACTGAAGCTTTCTTT CASSFNGVGSTEAFF many TRBJ1-1 TRBV5-1 NA
TGTGCCAGCAGCTCACAGGGGGCTAGTTCACCCCTCCACTTT CASSSQGASSPLHF few TRBJ1-6 TRBV7-2 TRBD1
TGCGCCAGCAGCCAAGATTTGAGCGGCCAAGATACGCAGTATTTT CASSQDLSGQDTQYF NA TRBJ2-3 TRBV4-3 NA
TGTGCCAGCAGTACAGCGAGGGGGCGAGATACGCAGTATTTT CASSTARGRDTQYF once TRBJ2-3 TRBV6-2/TRBV6-3 TRBD1
TGTGCCAGTAGCGGGGGGGCTAAAACCCAGTTCTTC CASSGGAKTQFF NA TRBJ2-1 TRBV19 TRBD2
TGCGCCAGCCCATTGGGACCGTCACATTCCACCTTGGATACGCAGTATTTT CASPLGPSHSTLDTQYF NA TRBJ2-3 TRBV5-1 NA
TGTGCCAGCAGCGGCTACAATCAGCCCCAGCATTTT CASSGYNQPQHF NA TRBJ1-5 TRBV7-9 NA
TGTGCCAGCAGTTTTCAGGGGGCCACTGAAGCTTTCTTT CASSFQGATEAFF few TRBJ1-1 TRBV12-3/TRBV12-4 TRBD1
TGTGCCAGCAGCTTATTGATGGACTTCACTGAAGCTTTCTTT CASSLLMDFTEAFF few TRBJ1-1 TRBV12-3/TRBV12-4 NA
TGTGCCAGCAGTTACAACCGACAGGGTTGGGAGACCCAGTACTTC CASSYNRQGWETQYF few TRBJ2-5 TRBV6-5 TRBD1
TGCAGTGCTAGAGACCAGCGGGGGGTGTCAGATACGCAGTATTTT CSARDQRGVSDTQYF NA TRBJ2-3 TRBV20-1 TRBD2
TGTGCCAGCAGTGTCTACTATGGCTACACCTTC CASSVYYGYTF few TRBJ1-2 TRBV27 NA
TGTGCCAGCACCTACAAGAGAGGGACTTTGTCCAATGAGCAGTTCTTC CASTYKRGTLSNEQFF NA TRBJ2-1 TRBV7-2 NA
TGTGCCAGCACCTATTCCCGATACAGGGGACGAGGCGAGCAGTACTTC CASTYSRYRGRGEQYF once TRBJ2-7 TRBV6-1 TRBD1
TGTGCCAGCAGCTTGGAGGGTTCCGGAGCGGCCAAAAACATTCAGTACTTC CASSLEGSGAAKNIQYF NA TRBJ2-4 TRBV5-6 NA
TGTGCCAGCAGCCACCGGGACAGGGACCAAGAGACCCAGTACTTC CASSHRDRDQETQYF NA TRBJ2-5 TRBV11-3 TRBD1
TGCGCCAGCAGCTTCGCCGATTCAATAAAAGAGACCCAGTACTTC CASSFADSIKETQYF many TRBJ2-5 TRBV5-1 NA
TGTGCCAGCACCGTAGCGGGGGTTTACGAGCAGTACTTC CASTVAGVYEQYF once TRBJ2-7 TRBV12-3/TRBV12-4 TRBD2
TGTGCCAGCAGTTTAGGGTCTAGCGGGAGGCAGGTTGAGCAGTTCTTC CASSLGSSGRQVEQFF few TRBJ2-1 TRBV12-3/TRBV12-4 TRBD2
TGTGCCAGCAGCGTAGAAACAAATACGCAGTATTTT CASSVETNTQYF NA TRBJ2-3 TRBV9 NA
TGTGCCAGCAGTTTAGTTGGCCCGGCGAAAGCTTTCTTT CASSLVGPAKAFF NA TRBJ1-1 TRBV12-3/TRBV12-4 NA
TGCGCCAGCAGCCAAGAATCGGGGAAGGGTCAGCCCCAGCATTTT CASSQESGKGQPQHF NA TRBJ1-5 TRBV4-3 NA
TGTGCCAGCGTGTCGGGACAGGGGCCCAACTATGGCTACACCTTC CASVSGQGPNYGYTF NA TRBJ1-2 TRBV6-1 TRBD1
TGCAGTGCTAGGGCGGGAGGTACGCAGTATTTT CSARAGGTQYF few TRBJ2-3 TRBV20-1 TRBD2
TGCAGTCCAAGCGGGAGGACATACAATGAGCAGTTCTTC CSPSGRTYNEQFF NA TRBJ2-1 TRBV20-1 TRBD2
TGCGCCACTAACGCGGGGGCCGCCTACAATGAGCAGTTCTTC CATNAGAAYNEQFF NA TRBJ2-1 TRBV5-1 NA
TGTGCCAGCAGCTCGCGAAAAGGAGAGGATTTCGTCTCTGGGGCCAACGTCCTGACTTTC CASSSRKGEDFVSGANVLTF NA TRBJ2-6 TRBV5-4 NA
TGTGCCAGTAGTGTTCGTGAAGCCGGGCTGGGCGGCTACACCTTC CASSVREAGLGGYTF NA TRBJ1-2 TRBV19 NA
TGCGCCAGCAGCCGTCTGGACAGTGAAGCTTTCTTT CASSRLDSEAFF NA TRBJ1-1 TRBV5-1 NA
TGCAGTGCTAGAAGCACTAGTACCTACGAGCAGTACTTC CSARSTSTYEQYF few TRBJ2-7 TRBV20-1 NA
TGTGCCAGCAGCTTATACACAGCAGCCTACAATGAGCAGTTCTTC CASSLYTAAYNEQFF few TRBJ2-1 TRBV7-9 NA
TGTGCCAGCAGCTCTAGCGGCGACTACGAGCAGTACTTC CASSSSGDYEQYF NA TRBJ2-7 TRBV7-9 TRBD2
TGTGCCAGTACATCCCAGGGGACATTCGTGTCGCCCCAGCATTTT CASTSQGTFVSPQHF NA TRBJ1-5 TRBV19 NA
TGCAGTGCCGGACAGGGATTCTATGGCTACACCTTC CSAGQGFYGYTF NA TRBJ1-2 TRBV20-1 TRBD1
TGTGCCAGCAGTTACGGGCCGCGGGGGGAAAACATTCAGTACTTC CASSYGPRGENIQYF many TRBJ2-4 TRBV12-3/TRBV12-4 TRBD2
TGTGCCACCAGCCCCTCTGGACTTCTGAGCTCCTACAATGAGCAGTTCTTC CATSPSGLLSSYNEQFF few TRBJ2-1 TRBV15 NA
TGTGCCAGCAGTACAGGCGGCGGGAGGGTCTCTGGGGCCAACGTCCTGACTTTC CASSTGGGRVSGANVLTF few TRBJ2-6 TRBV13 TRBD2
TGCAGTGCGTCCCTTGGGGAGACCCAGTACTTC CSASLGETQYF NA TRBJ2-5 TRBV20-1 NA
TGCAGTGCTATTAGCGGGGGGCGGACAGATACGCAGTATTTT CSAISGGRTDTQYF once TRBJ2-3 TRBV20-1 TRBD2
TGTGCCAGCAGTGGTTTCGGGACGACGAACACTGAAGCTTTCTTT CASSGFGTTNTEAFF few TRBJ1-1 TRBV6-1 NA